This T cell receptor (beta chain) was captured by sequencing in a study of T cells in Graves' hyperthyroidism and ophthalmopathy. Study-wide results and caveats: Among thyroid clonotypes expanded above 0.001, most also appeared in blood.

Many counts were recorded for this clonotype. The antigen remains undetermined. This CDR3 contains 15 residues. The germline gives CDR1 MDHEN, CDR2 SYDVKM. V lost 4 bases and J lost 4; bases outside the gene matches: 6. Authors of the study amplified TCR beta CDR3 regions from RNA transcripts. With the HTBI primer set, the TCR CDR3 went through a first round of RT-PCR. TCRdb called the multiplex PCR reads again in MiXCR, with one record for every CDR3 protein. Found here are under 350,000 distinct CDR3 sequences, about 13% of them singletons; the top ten hold approximately 7.9%. The gene calls are TRBV28 and TRBJ2-3, with 9 bases identical to TRBD2. This sequence originates from a woman aged 40 to 50 with Graves' hyperthyroidism. Sequencing used blood. In DNA form, the CDR3 reads TGTGCCAGCAGTTACGGCGGGAGGGCCGCAGATACGCAGTATTTT. Amino acids: CASSYGGRAADTQYF.